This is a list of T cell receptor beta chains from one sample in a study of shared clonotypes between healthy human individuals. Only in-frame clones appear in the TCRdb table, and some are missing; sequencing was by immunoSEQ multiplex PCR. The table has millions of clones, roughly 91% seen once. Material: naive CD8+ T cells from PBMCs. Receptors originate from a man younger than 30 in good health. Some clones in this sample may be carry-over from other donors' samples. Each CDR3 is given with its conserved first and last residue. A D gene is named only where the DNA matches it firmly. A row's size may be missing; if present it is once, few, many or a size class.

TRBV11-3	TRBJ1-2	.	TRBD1	CASNPTGCDYGYTF	TGTGCCAGCAACCCGACAGGGTGTGACTATGGCTACACCTTC
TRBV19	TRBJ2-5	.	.	CASSLQGGETQYF	TGTGCCAGTAGTCTACAGGGTGGGGAGACCCAGTACTTC
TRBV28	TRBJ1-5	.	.	CASQDNQPQHF	TGTGCCAGCCAGGACAATCAGCCCCAGCATTTT
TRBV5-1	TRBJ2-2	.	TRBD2	CASSSPGLAGRSNTGELFF	TGCGCCAGCAGCTCGCCGGGACTAGCGGGAAGGTCGAACACCGGGGAGCTGTTTTTT
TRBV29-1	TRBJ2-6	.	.	CSVEDSQEVPGANVLTF	TGCAGCGTTGAAGATTCACAGGAAGTACCTGGGGCCAACGTCCTGACTTTC
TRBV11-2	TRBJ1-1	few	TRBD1	CASSSPDREAFF	TGTGCCAGCAGCTCCCCGGACAGGGAAGCTTTCTTT
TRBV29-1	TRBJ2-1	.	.	CSVEVGGRFTNEQFF	TGCAGCGTTGAAGTGGGTGGCAGGTTTACCAATGAGCAGTTCTTC
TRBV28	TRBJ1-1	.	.	CASSAQNERREAFF	TGTGCCAGCAGTGCCCAAAACGAGCGACGGGAAGCTTTCTTT
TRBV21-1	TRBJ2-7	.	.	CASSKVFAGSYEQYF	TGTGCCAGCAGCAAAGTCTTCGCCGGGAGCTACGAGCAGTACTTC
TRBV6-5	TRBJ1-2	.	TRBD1	CASSYIEGQGYGYTF	TGTGCCAGCAGTTACATAGAGGGACAGGGTTATGGCTACACCTTC
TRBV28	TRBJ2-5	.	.	CASSWVRLETQYF	TGTGCCAGCAGTTGGGTCAGGCTAGAGACCCAGTACTTC
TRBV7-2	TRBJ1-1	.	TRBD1	CASSKTGWGTEAFF	TGTGCCAGCAGCAAGACAGGGTGGGGGACTGAAGCTTTCTTT
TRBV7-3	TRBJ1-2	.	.	CASSLLPSRDVGGYYGYTF	TGTGCCAGCAGCCTACTCCCATCTCGGGACGTTGGAGGCTACTATGGCTACACCTTC
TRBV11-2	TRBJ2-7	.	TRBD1	CASSLGARQGTYEQYF	TGTGCCAGCAGCTTAGGGGCGCGACAGGGGACCTACGAGCAGTACTTC
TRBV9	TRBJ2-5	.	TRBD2	CASSLPTSGEETQYF	TGTGCCAGCAGCCTTCCGACTAGCGGAGAAGAGACCCAGTACTTC
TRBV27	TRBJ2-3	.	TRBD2	CASSPRLAGSTDTQYF	TGTGCCAGCAGTCCGCGACTAGCGGGAAGCACAGATACGCAGTATTTT
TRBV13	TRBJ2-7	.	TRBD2	CASSPGLAGPYEQYF	TGTGCCAGCAGCCCCGGACTAGCGGGACCATACGAGCAGTACTTC
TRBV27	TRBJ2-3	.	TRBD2	CASSPGLAGSDTQYF	TGTGCCAGCAGTCCCGGACTAGCGGGATCAGATACGCAGTATTTT
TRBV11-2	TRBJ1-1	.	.	CASSNTEAFF	TGTGCCAGCTCCAACACTGAAGCTTTCTTT
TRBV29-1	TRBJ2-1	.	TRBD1	CSVPRTGSSNEQFF	TGCAGCGTACCAAGGACAGGGAGCAGCAATGAGCAGTTCTTC
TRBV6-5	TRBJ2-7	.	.	CASYQGGEQYF	TGTGCCAGTTACCAGGGGGGCGAGCAGTACTTC
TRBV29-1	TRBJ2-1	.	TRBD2	CSVVKRGLAGVFEQFF	TGCAGCGTCGTAAAACGCGGGCTAGCGGGAGTGTTTGAGCAGTTCTTC
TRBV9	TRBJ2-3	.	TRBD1	CASSVDGTVTDTQYF	TGTGCCAGCAGCGTAGACGGGACAGTGACAGATACGCAGTATTTT
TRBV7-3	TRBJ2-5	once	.	CASSFVGGWDETQYF	TGTGCCAGCAGCTTTGTCGGGGGCTGGGATGAGACCCAGTACTTC
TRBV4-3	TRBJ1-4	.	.	CASSQENPKLLTNEKLFF	TGCGCCAGCAGCCAAGAGAACCCAAAACTTTTAACTAATGAAAAACTGTTTTTT
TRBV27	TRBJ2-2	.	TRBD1	CASSLGQGITGELFF	TGTGCCAGCAGTCTCGGACAGGGGATCACCGGGGAGCTGTTTTTT
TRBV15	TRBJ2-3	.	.	CATSRTRGRTDTQYF	TGTGCCACCAGCAGAACCAGGGGGAGGACAGATACGCAGTATTTT
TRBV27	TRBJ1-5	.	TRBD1	CASSLGTGYNQPQHF	TGTGCCAGCAGCCTCGGGACAGGGTACAATCAGCCCCAGCATTTT
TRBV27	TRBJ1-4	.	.	CASSLFSGANEKLFF	TGTGCCAGCAGTTTATTTAGCGGAGCTAATGAAAAACTGTTTTTT
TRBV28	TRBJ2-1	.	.	CASSPFSEQFF	TGTGCCAGCAGCCCATTCAGTGAGCAGTTCTTC
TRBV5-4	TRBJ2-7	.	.	CASSSGDGLSYEQYF	TGTGCCAGCAGCTCGGGGGACGGCCTGTCCTACGAGCAGTACTTC
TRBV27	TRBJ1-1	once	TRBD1	CASSLRGHDTEAFF	TGTGCCAGCAGTTTAAGGGGGCATGACACTGAAGCTTTCTTT
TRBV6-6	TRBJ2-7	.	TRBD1	CASSYPRQGVYEQYF	TGTGCCAGCAGTTACCCCCGGCAGGGGGTCTACGAGCAGTACTTC
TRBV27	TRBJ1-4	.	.	CASPRAESDEKLFF	TGTGCCAGCCCCAGGGCAGAAAGCGATGAAAAACTGTTTTTT
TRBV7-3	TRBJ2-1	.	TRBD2	CASSLTSLAGVPNSNEQFF	TGTGCCAGCAGCCTCACATCACTAGCGGGAGTACCGAACAGCAATGAGCAGTTCTTC